The TCR beta chain under discussion was sequenced for a study of CD8 T cells in Susac syndrome. The count of this clonotype is one. Reverse transcription of 0.5 to 1 ug RNA was performed with random hexamers. In TCRdb, the immunoSEQ multiplex PCR reads were re-called with MiXCR into one record per CDR3 protein. The table shows 140,000 to 150,000 distinct CDR3 sequences, with approximately 94% occurring only once. CDR1 is MDHEN and CDR2 is SYDVKM in the germline V gene. There are 17 residues in the CDR3. V lost 6 bases, J lost 3 bases, and 10 bases stayed unmatched. The genes are TRBV28 and TRBJ2-7; 14 bases agree with TRBD2. The receptor's source is a human donor in good health. Sequenced sample: CD4+ T cells from PBMCs. The CDR3 coding sequence is TGTGCCAGCAGACCCGTCTCAGGGACTAGCGGGAGCTACGAGCAGTACTTC. This encodes CASRPVSGTSGSYEQYF.